Presented here are 25 T cell receptor beta chains from one specimen sequenced in a study of T cell responses to AZD1222 COVID-19 vaccine. Assay used: immunoSEQ multiplex PCR; TCRdb lists only in-frame clones, some missing. This table has fewer than 120,000 clones, roughly 90% appearing once. The material was peripheral blood, obtained on day 0 of AZD1222 vaccination. Receptor source: an adult in good health.

J is TRBJ2-7 and V is TRBV29-1; D is possibly TRBD2 (6 bases). Germline V gene data show CDR1 as SQVTM and CDR2 as ANQGSEA. With 4 bases removed from V and 4 bases from J, the gap between germline ends came to 11 bases. The CDR3 is 12 residues long. In DNA form, the CDR3 reads TGCAGCGTTGCGGGGGACTCGTACGAGCAGTACTTC. The encoded protein is CSVAGDSYEQYF.

The genes are TRBV24-1 and TRBJ2-5; D is perhaps TRBD1 or TRBD2 (5 bases each). The germline V gene has CDR1 KGHDR and CDR2 SFDVKD. Trimming took 4 bases from V and 5 from J, leaving 13 bases between them. The CDR3 contains 14 residues. Here the CDR3 reads CATSEVGESETQYF. The DNA for the CDR3 is TGTGCCACCAGTGAAGTAGGGGAGTCGGAGACCCAGTACTTC.

This rearrangement joins TRBV3-1 (or the pseudogene TRBV3-2) to TRBJ2-3; 7 bases are shared with TRBD1. There are 13 residues in the CDR3. Germline loops: CDR1 LGHDT, CDR2 YNNKEL (reference sequence). V was pared by 9 bases and J by 5 bases, with 8 bases of the junction left unmatched. This CDR3 is CASLRGPGDTQYF. Here the CDR3 DNA reads TGTGCCAGTCTGAGGGGGCCGGGAGATACGCAGTATTTT.

This CDR3 is CATLKNQPQHF. The CDR3, as DNA: TGTGCCACCTTAAAAAATCAGCCCCAGCATTTT. The genes are TRBV28 and TRBJ1-5; no clear D gene. V lost 10 bases and J 4 bases, leaving 8 bases between the germline ends. Germline V lookup: CDR1 MDHEN, CDR2 SYDVKM. This CDR3 has 11 amino acids.

J is TRBJ2-7 and V is TRBV13; maybe TRBD2 (5 bases). The V end was cut by 5 bases, the J end by 3 bases, with 11 bases between. The CDR3 totals 13 residues. From germline, CDR1 is PRHDT and CDR2 FYEKMQ (reference sequence). CDR3 in amino acids: CASSPREVYEQYF. CDR3 coding DNA: TGTGCCAGCAGCCCGAGGGAAGTCTACGAGCAGTACTTC.

The gene calls are TRBV27 and TRBJ2-1; no firm D call. Trimming stripped 6 bases from V and 8 bases from J, with 14 bases between. Germline V lookup: CDR1 MNHEY, CDR2 SMNVEV (reference sequence). This CDR3 comprises 13 residues. The CDR3 reads CASSPLSGHEQFF. The CDR3 bases are TGTGCCAGCAGCCCCTTGAGTGGGCATGAGCAGTTCTTC.

The V and J genes are TRBV3-1 (or the pseudogene TRBV3-2) and TRBJ2-7, with 14 bases lining up with TRBD2. The CDR3 totals 15 residues. With 4 bases clipped from V and 4 bases from J, the junction kept 3 bases outside the gene matches. Germline values: CDR1 LGHDT, CDR2 YNNKEL (reference sequence). The CDR3 sequence is CASSLGLAGAYEQYF. The CDR3 DNA reads as TGTGCCAGCAGCCTGGGACTAGCGGGGGCATACGAGCAGTACTTC.

This clone appeared once. The chain has TRBV29-1 and TRBJ1-6; 9 bases are shared with TRBD1. The CDR3 totals 13 residues. CDR1 is SQVTM and CDR2 is ANQGSEA in the germline V gene. The junction had 7 bases not matched to a gene; V was cut back by 6 bases and J by 10 bases. CDR3 in amino acids: CSVRDREGSPLHF. CDR3 bases: TGCAGCGTCCGGGACAGGGAAGGGTCACCCCTCCACTTT.

The rearrangement uses TRBV5-1 and TRBJ2-3, with TRBD2 identical over 10 bases. Trimming took 3 bases from V and 6 from J; bases not matched to a gene: 4. This CDR3 has 14 amino acids. Germline V gives CDR1 SGHRS, CDR2 YFSETQ. CDR3 protein: CASSSLAGSDTQYF. CDR3 nucleotide sequence: TGCGCCAGCAGCTCACTAGCGGGGTCGGATACGCAGTATTTT.

V is TRBV7-2 and J is TRBJ2-3; 9 nucleotides align to TRBD2. The ends lost 4 bases at V and 3 bases at J; junction bases unmatched: 2. The CDR3 length is 14 residues. Germline V CDR1 and CDR2: SGHTA, FQGNSA. CDR3 DNA sequence: TGTGCCAGCAGCTCGGGACTAGCTACAGATACGCAGTATTTT. It specifies CASSSGLATDTQYF.

This chain uses TRBV9 with TRBJ1-6; no firm D call. CDR1 and CDR2 (germline): SGDLS, YYNGEE. V was cut by 4 bases and J by 8 bases, with 19 bases left in between. This CDR3 is 16 amino acids long. The CDR3 protein is CASSHRSGSTDSPLHF. In DNA, the CDR3 is TGTGCCAGCAGCCACCGAAGCGGCTCCACGGATTCACCCCTCCACTTT.

This sequence joins TRBV28 and TRBJ2-7; tentatively, D is TRBD1 or TRBD2 (6 bases each). V lost 7 bases, J lost 5 bases, and 33 bases lay in between. Germline loops: CDR1 MDHEN, CDR2 SYDVKM. The CDR3 covers 19 residues. CDR3 in DNA: TGTGCCAGCAATCGAGGGGGGATGCGATTCCGGCTGTCGGATCACGAGCAGTACTTC. It encodes CASNRGGMRFRLSDHEQYF.

This chain links TRBV6-4 with TRBJ2-5; possibly TRBD1 or TRBD2 for D (5 bases each). Germline values: CDR1 MRHNA, CDR2 SNTAGT. V dropped 5 bases and J dropped 1 base, with 14 bases sitting between them. The CDR3 contains 15 residues. This chain's CDR3 is CASSPALGPQETQYF. CDR3 in DNA: TGTGCCAGCAGTCCCGCGCTGGGACCCCAAGAGACCCAGTACTTC.

DNA of the CDR3: TGCGCCAGCAGCCCGGGACAGGGAAATCCTGTCCAAGAGACCCAGTACTTC. Its translation: CASSPGQGNPVQETQYF. The chain joins TRBV5-1 to TRBJ2-5; the match to TRBD1 covers 9 bases. This CDR3 comprises 17 residues. V trimming: 4 bases; J trimming: 1 base; junction bases outside the gene matches: 11. Germline assignment: CDR1 SGHRS and CDR2 YFSETQ.

The V gene is TRBV7-8, the J gene TRBJ1-5; D remains ambiguous. The CDR3 is made up of 13 amino acids. CDR1 is SGHVS, CDR2 FQNEAQ, per germline. Written as DNA, the CDR3 is TGTACCTCTTCGGGCGGCTTCAATCAGCCCCAGCATTTT. This codes for CTSSGGFNQPQHF.

This chain links TRBV28 with TRBJ1-5; weak D call: TRBD1 (5 bases). The CDR3 spans 15 residues. From germline, CDR1 is MDHEN and CDR2 SYDVKM. Trimming removed 5 bases from V and 4 bases from J, with 15 bases in between. CDR3 protein: CASSPTGTWNQPQHF. The CDR3 DNA follows: TGTGCCAGCAGTCCAACCGGGACTTGGAATCAGCCCCAGCATTTT.

J is TRBJ1-2 and V is TRBV28, with D possibly being TRBD1 (6 bases). V was shortened by 5 bases and J by 2 bases, with 12 bases between the two germline ends. The CDR3 length is 14 residues. CDR1 and CDR2 (germline): MDHEN, SYDVKM. This CDR3 reads CASSPGQPNYGYTF. Here the CDR3 DNA reads TGTGCCAGCAGTCCAGGACAGCCAAACTATGGCTACACCTTC.

This clone was recorded once. The chain carries TRBV4-2 and TRBJ2-2; TRBD2 aligns across 7 bases. The V gene end was trimmed by 1 base and the J gene end by 1 base; junction bases not matched to a gene: 15. The length of the CDR3 is 20 residues. In germline, CDR1 is LGHNA, CDR2 YNFKEQ. The CDR3 region is CASSQGLTSSGTGNTGELFF. The CDR3 coding sequence is TGTGCCAGCAGCCAAGGATTGACTAGCTCGGGGACGGGGAACACCGGGGAGCTGTTTTTT.

The gene calls are TRBV30 and TRBJ1-1, with TRBD1 identical over 8 bases. This CDR3 is built from 15 residues. With V trimmed by 5 bases and J by 4 bases, 12 bases remained unmatched. Germline CDR1 reads GTSNPN; CDR2 reads SVGIG (reference sequence). DNA for the CDR3: TGTGCCTGGGATCACGGACAGGGCGGCCGCACTGAAGCTTTCTTT. This gives the protein CAWDHGQGGRTEAFF.

The chain uses TRBV29-1 and TRBJ2-1; D perhaps matches TRBD2 (6 bases). Trimming left V 3 bases short and J 3 bases short, with 9 bases between. Germline V gene lookup returns CDR1 SQVTM and CDR2 ANQGSEA. The CDR3 contains 13 residues. The DNA of the CDR3 is TGCAGCGTTGATCGGGGGTACTACAATGAGCAGTTCTTC. It translates to CSVDRGYYNEQFF.

The chain uses TRBV28 and TRBJ1-2, with 7 bases lining up with TRBD1. Trimming cost V 3 bases and J 4 bases; bases outside gene matches: 11. Germline CDR1 reads MDHEN; CDR2 reads SYDVKM. The CDR3 is made up of 16 amino acids. The CDR3 DNA follows: TGTGCCAGCAGTTTCGGAGGGGGACAGAGAGCCTATGGCTACACCTTC. This encodes CASSFGGGQRAYGYTF.

V and J are TRBV11-2 and TRBJ2-7, with D uncertain. The CDR3 runs 12 residues. Looked up from germline, CDR1 is SGHAT and CDR2 is FQNNGV. V was cut by 6 bases and J by 7 bases, with 13 bases left in between. The CDR3 sequence: CASRSDLEEQYF. Written as DNA, the CDR3 is TGTGCCAGCAGATCTGACCTAGAGGAGCAGTACTTC.

J is TRBJ1-2 and V is TRBV7-2; D is possibly TRBD1 (5 bases). The CDR3 loop spans 14 amino acids. With 2 bases removed from V and 6 bases from J, the gap between germline ends came to 13 bases. Germline CDR1 and CDR2: SGHTA and FQGNSA. Written as DNA, the CDR3 is TGTGCCAGCAGCTTAAGGGGCAGGGAGGATGGCTACACCTTC. It yields the protein CASSLRGREDGYTF.

The rearrangement uses TRBV27 and TRBJ2-3, with TRBD1 as a possible D gene (5 bases). Trimming removed 5 bases at V and 6 bases at J, with 15 bases between. Germline assignment: CDR1 MNHEY and CDR2 SMNVEV (reference sequence). The CDR3 length is 14 residues. This chain's CDR3 is CASSRQGVSDTQYF. CDR3 DNA: TGTGCCAGCAGTCGCCAGGGCGTCTCGGATACGCAGTATTTT.

This clone was detected a few times. The chain carries TRBV24-1 and TRBJ2-2; no firm D call. Trimming took off 4 bases at V and 3 bases at J, with 11 bases between the two ends. This CDR3 is built from 15 residues. CDR1 KGHDR and CDR2 SFDVKD come from the germline V gene. CDR3 DNA: TGTGCCACCAGTGACCCTGGAAGCTACACCGGGGAGCTGTTTTTT. As protein: CATSDPGSYTGELFF.